One sample yielded the 22 T cell receptor beta chains listed below, sequenced in a study of blood T cell repertoires in COVID-19. Only in-frame clones appear in the TCRdb table, and some are missing; sequencing was by immunoSEQ multiplex PCR. The profile shows around 91,000 clones, approximately 81% of them singletons. Sequenced: peripheral blood. All receptors derive from a man aged 80 or over with acute or convalescent COVID-19.

The gene calls are TRBV28 and TRBJ1-2, with D uncertain. The germline V and J ends were trimmed by 6 bases and 7 bases, with 18 bases remaining between them. CDR3 size: 14 residues. The germline V gene encodes CDR1 MDHEN and CDR2 SYDVKM. CDR3 region: CASSLRGLTFGYTF. The CDR3, as DNA: TGTGCCAGCAGCCTTAGAGGACTGACCTTTGGCTACACCTTC.

J is TRBJ2-7 and V is TRBV12-3 or TRBV12-4, with 11 bases identical to TRBD1. J gave up 6 bases and V 6 bases, and 4 bases lay outside the gene matches. The CDR3 has 13 amino acids. In nucleotides, the CDR3 is TGTGCCAGCAGGTTGGACAGGGGGCGCGAGCAGTACTTC. This sequence encodes CASRLDRGREQYF.

The gene calls are TRBV19 and TRBJ1-1; 11 nucleotides align to TRBD1. CDR1 LNHDA and CDR2 SQIVND come from the germline V gene (reference sequence). The CDR3 length is 14 residues. The trim removed 6 bases at V and 7 bases at J, leaving 7 bases unmatched. The CDR3 reads CASRIGQGAGEAFF. CDR3 bases: TGTGCCAGTAGGATCGGACAGGGGGCGGGTGAAGCTTTCTTT.

This chain joins TRBV5-1 and TRBJ2-7, with D possibly being TRBD1 (5 bases). V lost 0 bases, J lost 4 bases, and 11 bases lay in between. Germline values: CDR1 SGHRS, CDR2 YFSETQ. This CDR3 is 14 amino acids long. In DNA form, the CDR3 reads TGCGCCAGCAGCTTGGGGGGCTACAAGTACGAGCAGTACTTC. Translating gives CASSLGGYKYEQYF.

CDR3 in amino acids: CAWSARTGTGTEAFF. The DNA of the CDR3 is TGTGCCTGGAGTGCGAGGACAGGGACGGGCACTGAAGCTTTCTTT. This chain connects TRBV30 to TRBJ1-1, with TRBD1 matching 8 bases. Germline loops: CDR1 GTSNPN, CDR2 SVGIG (reference sequence). The CDR3 length is 15 residues. Trimming removed 1 base from V and 4 bases from J; junction bases left unmatched: 8.

The genes are TRBV7-2 and TRBJ2-6; 10 bases fit TRBD2. The germline V gene has CDR1 SGHTA and CDR2 FQGNSA. J lost 4 bases, V lost 2 bases, and 5 bases had no gene match. The CDR3 has 17 residues. The CDR3 coding sequence is TGTGCCAGCAGCTTAAATCCTAGCGGGAGCGGGGCCAACGTCCTGACTTTC. This translates into CASSLNPSGSGANVLTF.

This clone was seen a few times. The chain links TRBV7-3 to TRBJ2-3, with 10 bases fitting TRBD2. In germline, CDR1 is SGHTA, CDR2 FQGTGA. J gave up 3 bases and V 5 bases, and 8 bases lay outside the gene matches. The CDR3 spans 16 residues. The CDR3 coding sequence is TGTGCCAGCAGCCCGACCGGGACTAGCGCTACAGATACGCAGTATTTT. It yields the protein CASSPTGTSATDTQYF.

This clone was seen only a few times. The CDR3 reads CASSLRGDSNQPQHF. In DNA form, the CDR3 reads TGTGCCAGCAGCTTAAGAGGAGATAGCAATCAGCCCCAGCATTTT. V usage is TRBV7-8 and J usage is TRBJ1-5; D gene unclear. The CDR3 totals 15 residues. Germline CDR1 SGHVS, CDR2 FQNEAQ. V shed 2 bases and J shed 0 bases, with 8 bases lying between them.

V is TRBV29-1 and J is TRBJ1-2; D possibly corresponds to TRBD1 (5 bases). The CDR3 covers 14 residues. The V gene lost 4 bases and the J gene lost 5 bases, with 17 bases spanning the gap. The V gene's germline CDR1 is SQVTM and CDR2 ANQGSEA. Written as DNA, the CDR3 is TGCAGCGTTGTAAGGGGAAGGGCGAATTATGGCTACACCTTC. Translation: CSVVRGRANYGYTF.

V usage is TRBV5-1 and J usage is TRBJ2-6, with D maybe TRBD2 (5 bases). The V gene lost 4 bases and the J gene lost 4 bases, with 12 bases spanning the gap. This CDR3 region has 15 residues. CDR1 and CDR2 (germline): SGHRS, YFSETQ. DNA for the CDR3: TGCGCCAGCAGCGTACCCCGGGGAGGGGCCAACGTCCTGACTTTC. This codes for CASSVPRGGANVLTF.

This CDR3 reads CASSLGQTVGGEKLFF. The CDR3 DNA sequence: TGTGCCAGCAGCTTGGGGCAGACGGTCGGAGGTGAAAAACTGTTTTTT. This chain connects TRBV5-8 to TRBJ1-4; D gene uncertain. V lost 0 bases and J lost 7, with 16 bases in between. The germline gives CDR1 SGHTS, CDR2 YDEGEE. The CDR3 is 16 amino acids.

J is TRBJ1-2 and V is TRBV27; 8 bases match TRBD1. Germline assignment: CDR1 MNHEY and CDR2 SMNVEV (reference sequence). The length of the CDR3 is 13 residues. The V segment lost 3 bases and the J segment 8 bases; nucleotides outside the gene matches: 5. The CDR3 region is CASSFTGGLGYTF. The CDR3 DNA is TGTGCCAGCAGTTTCACAGGGGGTTTAGGCTACACCTTC.

The chain links TRBV19 to TRBJ1-2, with D unclear. Deletions cut 3 bases from V and 4 bases from J, with 12 bases between. In germline, CDR1 is LNHDA, CDR2 SQIVND (reference sequence). CDR3 length: 14 residues. CDR3 in amino acids: CASSIPAATYGYTF. As DNA, the CDR3 is TGTGCCAGTAGTATCCCAGCGGCCACCTATGGCTACACCTTC.

The chain employs TRBV19 and TRBJ2-5; the D is unclear. V was clipped by 2 bases and J by 1 base, with 8 bases between them. The CDR3 runs 14 residues. The V gene's germline CDR1 is LNHDA and CDR2 SQIVND (reference sequence). The CDR3 loop is CASSIRHLQETQYF. For the CDR3, the DNA is TGTGCCAGTAGTATAAGACATCTCCAAGAGACCCAGTACTTC.

The CDR3 nucleotides are TGTGCCAGCGGACTAGCGAGTACCGGGGAGCTGTTTTTT. The encoded protein is CASGLASTGELFF. J is TRBJ2-2 and V is TRBV3-1 (or the pseudogene TRBV3-2); 9 bases are a match to TRBD2. The CDR3 length is 13 residues. In germline, CDR1 is LGHDT, CDR2 YNNKEL (reference sequence). Trimming took 8 bases from V and 5 from J; bases not matched to a gene: 3.

As regards this clone: Different DNA sequences within this sample yield the same CDR3. The chain uses TRBV11-3 and TRBJ2-2, with TRBD1 matching over 8 bases. Germline loops: CDR1 SGHNT, CDR2 YENEEA. The CDR3 covers 15 residues. J gave up 5 bases and V 5 bases, and 7 bases lay outside the gene matches. CDR3 DNA sequence: TGTGCCAGCAGCCCAGGGGGCAGGGGGACCGGGGAGCTGTTTTTT. Translation gives CASSPGGRGTGELFF.

V gene TRBV27 combines with J gene TRBJ2-5; D is possibly TRBD1 (5 bases). The CDR3 length is 15 residues. Trimming took 3 bases from V and 5 from J, leaving 16 bases between them. Germline V gene sequence: CDR1 MNHEY, CDR2 SMNVEV (reference sequence). The CDR3 region has the DNA TGTGCCAGCAGTTTTTCTGCAGGGAAGGGGGAGACCCAGTACTTC. Translation gives CASSFSAGKGETQYF.

The CDR3 DNA reads TGTGCCAGCAGTGAGACACCGGGACAGAGAAATGAGCAGTTCTTC. Its protein is CASSETPGQRNEQFF. This sequence joins TRBV25-1 and TRBJ2-1; 7 nucleotides align to TRBD1. The CDR3 runs 15 residues. CDR1 and CDR2 from the germline V gene are MGHDK and SYGVNS. After removal of 3 bases from V and 7 bases from J, the junction contained 9 bases not matched to a gene.

The gene calls are TRBV20-1 and TRBJ2-1, with 12 bases aligning to TRBD2. V shed 3 bases, J shed 7 bases, and the junction held 4 bases outside the gene matches. From germline, CDR1 is DFQATT and CDR2 SNEGSKA (reference sequence). This CDR3 spans 14 amino acids. The CDR3 DNA follows: TGCAGTGCTAGTTCTAGCGGGAGGGCAAATGAGCAGTTCTTC. It specifies CSASSSGRANEQFF.

V usage is TRBV7-2 and J usage is TRBJ2-1; TRBD2 matches at 14 bases. After removal of 5 bases from V and 10 bases from J, the junction contained 7 bases not matched to a gene. This CDR3 is built from 15 residues. The germline V gene has CDR1 SGHTA and CDR2 FQGNSA. Here the CDR3 reads CASSGGLAGGTEQFF. CDR3 sequence (DNA): TGTGCCAGCAGCGGCGGACTAGCGGGAGGCACCGAGCAGTTCTTC. The full variable domain, completed using reference TRBV7-2 and TRBJ2-1, is GAGVSQSPSNKVTEKGKDVELRCDPISGHTALYWYRQSLGQGLEFLIYFQGNSAPDKSGLPSDRFSAERTGGSVSTLTIQRTQQEDSAVYLCASSGGLAGGTEQFFGPGTRLTVL.

The chain has TRBV7-2 and TRBJ2-3; 10 bases match TRBD2. Germline lookup yields CDR1 SGHTA and CDR2 FQGNSA. There are 13 residues in the CDR3. V trimming: 5 bases; J trimming: 8 bases; junction bases outside the gene matches: 4. The CDR3 nucleotides read TGTGCCAGCAGCCTAATAGCGGGAGGTACGCAGTATTTT. Amino acids: CASSLIAGGTQYF.

The rearrangement uses TRBV18 and TRBJ2-3, with TRBD2 identical over 8 bases. Losses at the gene ends were 1 base for V and 0 bases for J; bases not matched to a gene: 3. CDR3 length: 16 residues. Germline V gives CDR1 KGHSH, CDR2 LQKENI. Written as DNA, the CDR3 is TGTGCCAGCTCACCACTTTCTAGCGGGAGCACAGATACGCAGTATTTT. Translated: CASSPLSSGSTDTQYF.